This T cell receptor (beta chain) is from a study of OX40 agonist ivuxolimab in advanced cancers. This clone was seen only once. From germline, CDR1 is LGHNA and CDR2 YSLEER. The germline V and J ends were trimmed by 0 bases and 5 bases, with 13 bases remaining between them. This CDR3 comprises 15 residues. TCRdb's copy holds only in-frame clones and misses some; the assay was immunoSEQ multiplex PCR. The table lists about 62,000 clones, roughly 88% of them singletons, with roughly 2.4% in the top ten. The sequences come from CD4+ or CD8+ T cells sorted from blood, collected in a trial of the OX40 agonist ivuxolimab. The chain has TRBV4-3 and TRBJ1-2, with D hard to call. This receptor was taken from an adult with an advanced solid tumor such as melanoma, head and neck, liver or kidney cancer. The CDR3 region is CASSQDISQPYGYTF. DNA of the CDR3: TGCGCCAGCAGCCAAGATATATCGCAGCCGTATGGCTACACCTTC.